Here is one T cell receptor beta chain with its context. The method was immunoSEQ multiplex PCR; TCRdb's version includes in-frame clones alone and lacks a portion of them. The table has about 200,000 clones, almost 85% seen once; the top ten hold 7.6%. The data derive from a study of blood T cell repertoires in COVID-19. This CDR3 spans 17 amino acids. CDR1 is LNHDA and CDR2 is SQIVND in the germline V gene (reference sequence). Trimming cost V 6 bases and J 3 bases, with 22 bases left between them. The clonotype comes from a woman aged 50 to 65 with active or convalescent COVID-19. This sequence joins TRBV19 and TRBJ2-3, with D tentatively TRBD2 (7 bases). The sample was peripheral blood. This CDR3 is CASSLRWGGAGTDTQYF. Written as DNA, the CDR3 is TGTGCCAGTAGCCTACGCTGGGGGGGCGCCGGAACAGATACGCAGTATTTT.